These T cell receptor beta chains were read from a single sample in a study of control samples from healthy donors and cancer patients. Clones were sequenced by immunoSEQ multiplex PCR, and TCRdb holds only the in-frame ones, with some missing. The sample has about 35,000 clones, 93% seen once. Sequenced material: PBMCs. These receptors were obtained from a man aged 40-55 years with colorectal cancer. Both conserved end residues are part of each CDR3. The D gene is left open where the match is weak. Some rows mark clone size as missing; the rest say once, few, many or name a class of expanded clone.

V gene	clone size	J gene	D gene	CDR3 DNA	CDR3 protein
TRBV2	once	TRBJ2-7	NA	TGTGCCAGCAGTGACGGGCGGGGGCCCTCCTACGAGCAGTACTTC	CASSDGRGPSYEQYF
TRBV14	once	TRBJ1-2	NA	TGTGCCAGCAGCCATGATGTGATCGCCGAACCTTTTTATGGCTACACCTTC	CASSHDVIAEPFYGYTF
TRBV15	once	TRBJ1-5	NA	TGTGCCACCAGCACAGGGATATTAGGGCAGCCCCAGCATTTT	CATSTGILGQPQHF
TRBV5-1	NA	TRBJ1-1	NA	TGCGCCAGCAGCTTGGCCGGGGAGGAGAACACTGAAGCTTTCTTT	CASSLAGEENTEAFF
TRBV6-6	NA	TRBJ1-5	TRBD1	TGTGCCAGCAGTCCGACAGGGACTAGCAATCAGCCCCAGCATTTT	CASSPTGTSNQPQHF
TRBV5-4	NA	TRBJ1-2	NA	TGTGCCAGCAGCGTCCAGGCAAGGGGGTATGGCTACACCTTC	CASSVQARGYGYTF
TRBV7-9	NA	TRBJ1-1	NA	TGTGCCAGCAGCTTAGCGGTGGAGGGGGGCAAAGCTTTCTTT	CASSLAVEGGKAFF
TRBV6-1	NA	TRBJ2-2	NA	TGTGCCAGCAGTGACAGGAGAGGGGCCGGGGAGCTGTTTTTT	CASSDRRGAGELFF
TRBV19	NA	TRBJ1-2	NA	TGTGCCAGTAGTATCACAGGCAGCGGTGGTGGCTACACCTTC	CASSITGSGGGYTF
TRBV25-1	NA	TRBJ2-5	TRBD2	TGTGCCAGCAGTGAACGTACCGGGACTAGCGTGTCAGAGACCCAGTACTTC	CASSERTGTSVSETQYF
TRBV18	NA	TRBJ1-1	NA	TGTGCCAGCTCACCACAAGACAGGAACACTGAAGCTTTCTTT	CASSPQDRNTEAFF
TRBV5-1	NA	TRBJ2-5	NA	TGCGCCAGCAGCTTAAATCTCCGGGGACAAGAGACCCAGTACTTC	CASSLNLRGQETQYF
TRBV2	NA	TRBJ1-5	NA	TGTGCCAGCAGTGAGTGGGACGTTAATCAGCCCCAGCATTTT	CASSEWDVNQPQHF
TRBV6-5	NA	TRBJ1-6	NA	TGTGCCAGCAACCGGGGGGCAGTCCATAATTCACCCCTCCACTTT	CASNRGAVHNSPLHF
TRBV7-9	NA	TRBJ2-1	TRBD2	TGTGCCAGCAGCCCCCGACTAGCGGGGGGGCTGTACAATGAGCAGTTCTTC	CASSPRLAGGLYNEQFF
TRBV5-1	NA	TRBJ2-5	TRBD2	TGCGCCAGCAGCCAGGGGTCAGGTAGCGGGGGGCGGCGAGAGACCCAGTACTTC	CASSQGSGSGGRRETQYF
TRBV7-9	NA	TRBJ1-2	TRBD1	TGTGCCAGCAGCTCATCACTGGGACAGGGGGCGGATGGCTACACCTTC	CASSSSLGQGADGYTF
TRBV14	NA	TRBJ2-3	TRBD2	TGTGCCAGCAGCCAAGGGACTAGCGGGCCCACAGATACGCAGTATTTT	CASSQGTSGPTDTQYF
TRBV5-8	NA	TRBJ1-2	TRBD1	TGTGCCAGCAGCTTGGCCGGGACAGGAAACTATGGCTACACCTTC	CASSLAGTGNYGYTF
TRBV12-3/TRBV12-4	once	TRBJ2-1	NA	TGTGCCAGCAGTCATCGACTCGACAATGAGCAGTTCTTC	CASSHRLDNEQFF
TRBV5-1	once	TRBJ2-1	TRBD1	TGCGCCAGCAGCTTGGGAGGGACAGGGAGCTACAATGAGCAGTTCTTC	CASSLGGTGSYNEQFF
TRBV5-1	once	TRBJ1-1	TRBD1	TGCGCCAGCAGCGCCGGACAGGTGAACACTGAAGCTTTCTTT	CASSAGQVNTEAFF
TRBV5-1	NA	TRBJ1-1	TRBD1	TGCGCCAGCGGCACAGGGGAACTGAACACTGAAGCTTTCTTT	CASGTGELNTEAFF
TRBV11-2	NA	TRBJ2-7	NA	TGTGCCAGCAGCTTTGCGGGACCTCCCTACGAGCAGTACTTC	CASSFAGPPYEQYF
TRBV5-4	once	TRBJ1-2	NA	TGTGCCAGCAGCTTGGGCACACTTACTAACTATGGCTACACCTTC	CASSLGTLTNYGYTF
TRBV5-1	few	TRBJ2-7	NA	TGCGCCAGCAATCTGGACCGCTCCTACGAGCAGTACTTC	CASNLDRSYEQYF
TRBV18	NA	TRBJ2-7	TRBD1	TGTGCCAGCTCGGGGGACAGAGCCTACGAGCAGTACTTC	CASSGDRAYEQYF
TRBV2	NA	TRBJ1-2	NA	TGTGCCAGCAGCAGAGCCGACTATGGCTACACCTTC	CASSRADYGYTF
TRBV29-1	NA	TRBJ1-1	TRBD1	TGCAGCGGGCGACAGGGACCGAACACTGAAGCTTTCTTT	CSGRQGPNTEAFF
TRBV19	NA	TRBJ1-5	TRBD1	TGTGCCAGTAGTATAGGGGAGGGGACAGGTTGGACTCAGCCCCAGCATTTT	CASSIGEGTGWTQPQHF
TRBV9	NA	TRBJ2-7	TRBD2	TGTGCCAGCAGCGTAGCTTCCAGCGGGGGGAGTTACGAGCAGTACTTC	CASSVASSGGSYEQYF
TRBV15	NA	TRBJ2-7	NA	TGTGCCACCAGCAGAGGAGGGATTCCTGACGAGCAGTACTTC	CATSRGGIPDEQYF
TRBV4-3	NA	TRBJ2-2	NA	TGCGCCAGCAGCCAAGTAGGCATCCTTAACGGGGAGCTGTTTTTT	CASSQVGILNGELFF
TRBV4-1	NA	TRBJ1-3	NA	TGCGCCAGCAGCCAAGGCGCGGCTAAGGTGGGGGCGGGAAACACCATATATTTT	CASSQGAAKVGAGNTIYF
TRBV6-5	NA	TRBJ2-7	TRBD1	TGTGCCAGCAGTTACACAGGGGTTGTCGTCCACGAGCAGTACTTC	CASSYTGVVVHEQYF
TRBV7-9	NA	TRBJ2-1	TRBD1	TGTGCCAGCAGCTTAGTGGGACAGGGAAATGAGCAGTTCTTC	CASSLVGQGNEQFF
TRBV12-5	NA	TRBJ1-1	NA	TGTGCTAGTGGTTTCTACAGCCCGAACACTGAAGCTTTCTTT	CASGFYSPNTEAFF
TRBV7-8	NA	TRBJ1-2	TRBD1	TGTGCCAGCAGCCCAGGGGGACAGGGGGCATATGGCTACACCTTC	CASSPGGQGAYGYTF
TRBV5-1	NA	TRBJ2-7	TRBD1	TGCGCCAGCAGCGGCAGACAGGGGTTGGGCGAGCAGTACTTC	CASSGRQGLGEQYF
TRBV19	NA	TRBJ2-4	NA	TGTGCCAGTAGTATAAAGAGGGGGAGGGAGTCGGCCAAAAACATTCAGTACTTC	CASSIKRGRESAKNIQYF
TRBV19	NA	TRBJ1-4	NA	TGTGCCAGTACCCTGATGATGACGGCGGGTGAAAAACTGTTTTTT	CASTLMMTAGEKLFF
TRBV6-1	NA	TRBJ1-1	NA	TGTGCCAGCAGCGAAGGGCCCGGCCGCGGGAACACTGAAGCTTTCTTT	CASSEGPGRGNTEAFF
TRBV27	NA	TRBJ1-1	NA	TGTGCCAGCAGTTCGACGGACAGAGAGAACACTGAAGCTTTCTTT	CASSSTDRENTEAFF
TRBV3-1/TRBV3-2	NA	TRBJ1-1	NA	TGTGCCAGCAGCCAAGATTGGGGGCTGAGCACTGAAGCTTTCTTT	CASSQDWGLSTEAFF
TRBV6-1	few	TRBJ1-5	NA	TGTGCCAGCAGTGAATGGCCTAGCAATCAGCCCCAGCATTTT	CASSEWPSNQPQHF
TRBV7-2	NA	TRBJ1-3	NA	TGTGCCAGCAGCACAACGGACAGTCTCAACTCTGGAAACACCATATATTTT	CASSTTDSLNSGNTIYF
TRBV3-1/TRBV3-2	NA	TRBJ1-3	TRBD1	TGTGCCAGCAGCCAAGAATGGACAGGTCTGAGGGCCATATATTTT	CASSQEWTGLRAIYF
TRBV3-1/TRBV3-2	NA	TRBJ1-3	NA	TGTGCCAGCAGCCAAGATCCCGGGGGATCTGGAAACACCATATATTTT	CASSQDPGGSGNTIYF
TRBV11-2	NA	TRBJ1-1	TRBD1	TGTGCCAGCAGCAGGACAGGGGGCGCGGGAGCTTTCTTT	CASSRTGGAGAFF
TRBV15	NA	TRBJ1-5	NA	TGTGCCACCAGCAGGGGGGCAGGGATGGTTAGCAATCAGCCCCAGCATTTT	CATSRGAGMVSNQPQHF